This record concerns one TCR beta chain sequence. No antigen is known for it. This sample stems from a study of beta chain features in type 1 diabetes. Regarding the study as a whole: Across all four CD4+ subsets, people with type 1 diabetes showed modestly shorter TCRB CDR3s. Any HLA-type effect on TCRB rearrangement remained unresolved here. The study found that naive, central memory and Treg TCRB repertoires appeared more similar in patients than in healthy donors.

J gave up 8 bases and V 6 bases, and 8 bases lay outside the gene matches. Germline CDR1 reads LNHDA; CDR2 reads SQIVND (reference sequence). The CDR3 is 14 amino acids. Reverse transcribing all isolated RNA meant expressed TCRB transcripts were sequenced. Using immunoSEQ multiplex PCR, the repertoire was profiled, and TCRdb retains in-frame clones only, with some absent. The sample lists tens of thousands of clones; 65% to 70% were seen once. V gene TRBV19 combines with J gene TRBJ2-2; 8 bases fit TRBD1. This clonotype was sampled from a woman aged 18-29 years with type 1 diabetes. Sequencing used Tregs from blood. The DNA of the CDR3 is TGTGCCAGTAGGCCGGACAGGGTTCGGGGGGAGCTGTTTTTT. This sequence encodes CASRPDRVRGELFF.